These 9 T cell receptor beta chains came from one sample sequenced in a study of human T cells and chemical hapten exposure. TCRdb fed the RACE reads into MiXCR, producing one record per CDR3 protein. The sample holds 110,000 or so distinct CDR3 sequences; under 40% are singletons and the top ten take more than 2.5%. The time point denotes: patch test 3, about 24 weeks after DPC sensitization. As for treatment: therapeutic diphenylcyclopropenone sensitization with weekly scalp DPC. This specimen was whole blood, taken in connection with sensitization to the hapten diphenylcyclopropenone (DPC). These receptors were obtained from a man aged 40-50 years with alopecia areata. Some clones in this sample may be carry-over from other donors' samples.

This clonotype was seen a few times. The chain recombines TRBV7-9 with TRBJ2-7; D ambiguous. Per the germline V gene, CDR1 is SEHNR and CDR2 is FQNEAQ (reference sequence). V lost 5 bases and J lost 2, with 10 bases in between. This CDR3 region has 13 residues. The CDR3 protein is CASSPGETYEQYF. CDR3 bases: TGTGCCAGCAGCCCCGGAGAGACCTACGAGCAGTACTTC.

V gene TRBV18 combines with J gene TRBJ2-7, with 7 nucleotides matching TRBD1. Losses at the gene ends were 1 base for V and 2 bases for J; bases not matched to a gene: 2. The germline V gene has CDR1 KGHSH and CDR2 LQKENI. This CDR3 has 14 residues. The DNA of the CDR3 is TGTGCCAGCTCACCACTAGGACAGGCCTACGAGCAGTACTTC. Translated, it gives CASSPLGQAYEQYF.

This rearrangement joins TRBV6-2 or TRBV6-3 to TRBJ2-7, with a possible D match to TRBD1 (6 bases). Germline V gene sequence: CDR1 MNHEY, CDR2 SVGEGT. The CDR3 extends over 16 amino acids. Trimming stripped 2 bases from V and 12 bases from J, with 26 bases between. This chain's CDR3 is CASSYHHPGQSLNLYV. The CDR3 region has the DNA TGTGCCAGCAGTTACCACCATCCTGGACAGAGCTTAAACTTGTACGTC.

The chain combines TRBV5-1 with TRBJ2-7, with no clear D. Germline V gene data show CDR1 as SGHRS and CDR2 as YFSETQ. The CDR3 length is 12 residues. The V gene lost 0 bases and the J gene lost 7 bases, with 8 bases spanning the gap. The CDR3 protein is CASSLVKSEQYF. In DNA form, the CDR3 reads TGCGCCAGCAGCTTGGTTAAATCTGAGCAGTACTTC. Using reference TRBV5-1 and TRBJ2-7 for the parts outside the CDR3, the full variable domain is KAGVTQTPRYLIKTRGQQVTLSCSPISGHRSVSWYQQTPGQGLQFLFEYFSETQRNKGNFPGRFSGRQFSNSRSEMNVSTLELGDSALYLCASSLVKSEQYFGPGTRLTVT.

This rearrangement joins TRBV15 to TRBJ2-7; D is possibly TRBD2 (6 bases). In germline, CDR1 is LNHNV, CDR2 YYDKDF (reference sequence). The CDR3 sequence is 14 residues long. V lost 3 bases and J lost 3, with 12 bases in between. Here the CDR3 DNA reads TGTGCCACCAGCAGGGACTACCGTGACTACGAGCAGTACGTC. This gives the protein CATSRDYRDYEQYV.

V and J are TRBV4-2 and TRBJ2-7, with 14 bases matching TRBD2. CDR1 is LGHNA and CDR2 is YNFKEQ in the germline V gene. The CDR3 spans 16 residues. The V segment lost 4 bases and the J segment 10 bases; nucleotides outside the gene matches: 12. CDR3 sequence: CASSRSGLAGEGDQYF. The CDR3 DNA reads TGTGCCAGCAGCCGTTCGGGACTAGCGGGAGAAGGGGACCAGTACTTC.

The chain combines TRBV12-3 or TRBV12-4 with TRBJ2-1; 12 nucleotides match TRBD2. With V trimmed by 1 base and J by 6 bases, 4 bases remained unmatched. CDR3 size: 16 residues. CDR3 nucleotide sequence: TGTGCCAGCAGTTTAGATACTAGCGGGAGGATCAATGAGCAGTTCTTC. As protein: CASSLDTSGRINEQFF.

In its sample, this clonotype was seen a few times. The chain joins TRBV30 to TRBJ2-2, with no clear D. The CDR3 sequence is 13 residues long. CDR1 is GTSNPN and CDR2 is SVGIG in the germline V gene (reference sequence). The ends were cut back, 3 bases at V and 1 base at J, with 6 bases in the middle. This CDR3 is CAWSWMNTGELFF. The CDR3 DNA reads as TGTGCCTGGAGCTGGATGAACACCGGGGAGCTGTTTTTT. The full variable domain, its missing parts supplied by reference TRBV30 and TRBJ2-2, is SQTIHQWPATLVQPVGSPLSLECTVEGTSNPNLYWYRQAAGRGLQLLFYSVGIGQISSEVPQNLSASRPQDRQFILSSKKLLLSDSGFYLCAWSWMNTGELFFGEGSRLTVL.

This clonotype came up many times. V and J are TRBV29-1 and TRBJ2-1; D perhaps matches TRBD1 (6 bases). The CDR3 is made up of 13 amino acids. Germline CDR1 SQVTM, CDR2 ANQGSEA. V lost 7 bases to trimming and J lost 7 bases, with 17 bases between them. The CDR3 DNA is TGCAGCGGTACAGGGACATCCTTGAATGAGCAGTTCTTC. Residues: CSGTGTSLNEQFF.